Below, 2 T cell receptor beta chains from the same sample are listed, as sequenced in a study of T cell responses to AZD1222 COVID-19 vaccine. Using immunoSEQ multiplex PCR, the repertoire was profiled, and TCRdb retains in-frame clones only, with some absent. The sample includes over 95,000 clones, just over 90% of them seen just once. The sample in question was peripheral blood, obtained 28 days after the second AZD1222 dose. The source is an adult who received the AZD1222 COVID-19 vaccine.

V and J are TRBV28 and TRBJ2-1, with D perhaps being TRBD1 or TRBD2 (5 bases each). Germline CDR1 MDHEN, CDR2 SYDVKM. The CDR3 spans 15 residues. Trimming took off 10 bases at V and 10 bases at J, with 26 bases between the two ends. The CDR3 DNA sequence: TGTGCCATCCAAGGGACGAACGGACCATTTGAGGAGCAGTTCTTC. This sequence encodes CAIQGTNGPFEEQFF. Looking up the rest from reference TRBV28 and TRBJ2-1 gives the full variable domain: DVKVTQSSRYLVKRTGEKVFLECVQDMDHENMFWYRQDPGLGLRLIYFSYDVKMKEKGDIPEGYSVSREKKERFSLILESASTNQTSMYLCAIQGTNGPFEEQFFGPGTRLTVL.

The chain recombines TRBV28 with TRBJ2-1; 14 bases line up with TRBD2. This CDR3 is built from 15 residues. CDR1 is MDHEN, CDR2 SYDVKM, per germline. The junction had 11 bases not matched to a gene; V was cut back by 10 bases and J by 9 bases. CDR3: CATFPGTSGRIEQFF. For the CDR3, the DNA is TGTGCCACCTTCCCCGGGACTAGCGGGAGAATTGAGCAGTTCTTC.